This note documents a single T cell receptor (beta chain) sequence. This sample is drawn from a study of T-cell reconstitution after alpha-beta-depleted transplantation in children. Germline CDR1 SGDLS, CDR2 YYNGEE. The CDR3 totals 15 residues. J gave up 4 bases and V 6 bases, and 11 bases lay outside the gene matches. Molecular barcoding with unique molecular identifiers was used for the TCRbeta library. MiXCR was run by TCRdb on the PCR reads, yielding one entry per CDR3 protein. This sample yields hundreds of thousands of distinct CDR3 sequences, of which about 14% are seen a single time; about 3.9% belongs to the top ten.

The chain links TRBV9 to TRBJ2-3; TRBD2 aligns across 7 bases. The clonotype comes from a human donor who donated a stem cell graft to a child with Fanconi anemia. The source was PBMCs, collected from the stem cell graft. In DNA form, the CDR3 reads TGTGCCAGCACCATGGGAGGGGCTATTTCAGATACGCAGTATTTT. Protein product: CASTMGGAISDTQYF.